This T cell receptor beta chain derives from a study of human T cells and chemical hapten exposure. The time point: patch test 2, 6 weeks after DPC sensitization. Stated treatment: therapeutic diphenylcyclopropenone sensitization with weekly scalp DPC. V was shortened by 0 bases and J by 1 base, with 6 bases between the two germline ends. Germline-derived CDR1 and CDR2 are MGHRA and YSYEKL. The CDR3 sequence is 14 residues long. TCRdb re-derived calls from the RACE reads in MiXCR, one entry per CDR3 protein. Of approximately 89,000 distinct CDR3 sequences in the sample, 6.5% to 8.5% were seen once. This TCR was sampled from a woman younger than 45 with alopecia areata. Some clones in this sample may be carry-over from other donors' samples. V usage is TRBV4-1 and J usage is TRBJ1-2; no firm D call. The source was whole blood, collected in connection with sensitization to the hapten diphenylcyclopropenone (DPC). The CDR3 DNA is TGCGCCAGCAGCCAAGATCCGCGTAACTATGGCTACACCTTC. This translates into CASSQDPRNYGYTF.